This T cell receptor (beta chain) was obtained from a study of Graves' ophthalmopathy and Graves' hyperthyroidism. As the template, RNA transcripts were used to amplify TCR beta CDR3 regions. HTBI-primed first-round RT-PCR preceded second-round multiplex PCR. TCRdb analysed the multiplex PCR reads with MiXCR anew, one entry per CDR3 protein. The top ten clones hold roughly 4.3% of a sample with about 57,000 distinct CDR3 sequences, roughly 47% of them seen once. Between the trimmed V and J ends, which lost 5 bases and 0 bases, there was a span of 10 bases. Germline values: CDR1 MNHEY, CDR2 SVGAGI. The CDR3 length is 14 residues.

Sequences were obtained from peripheral blood. This chain links TRBV6-5 with TRBJ1-1; D is uncertain. The sequence was obtained from an adult woman with Graves' ophthalmopathy. The CDR3 loop is CASSGLPMNTEAFF. The CDR3 DNA reads TGTGCCAGCAGTGGCCTTCCGATGAACACTGAAGCTTTCTTT.